The entry below describes one T cell receptor (beta chain). Its antigen is undetermined. The entry originates in a study of T cells in Graves' hyperthyroidism and ophthalmopathy. For the study at large: Once the initial diagnosis was made, peripheral blood was obtained before any treatment. Study-wide points: The model forecast ophthalmopathy, anticipating it by a median around 6.5 months before onset.

Amplification yielded TCR beta CDR3 regions, with RNA transcripts as the source. First-round RT-PCR targeting the TCR CDR3 was performed with the HTBI primer set. TCRdb re-called the multiplex PCR reads through MiXCR, storing one row per CDR3 protein. There are 700,000 or so distinct CDR3 sequences in the sample; roughly 17% occur only once, and under 10% lies in the top ten. Uncontrolled infection, other autoimmune disease, pregnancy and lactation each barred patients from inclusion. PBMCs were collected from a roughly 10 ml volume of fresh peripheral blood. This CDR3 region has 13 residues. Between the trimmed V and J ends, which lost 2 bases and 5 bases, there was a span of 6 bases.

The rearrangement uses TRBV12-3 or TRBV12-4 and TRBJ2-2, with D perhaps TRBD1 (5 bases). The source is a man younger than 35 with Graves' hyperthyroidism. The sequenced sample was blood. The DNA of the CDR3 is TGTGCCAGCAGTTTAAGGACAACCGGGGAGCTGTTTTTT. Its translation: CASSLRTTGELFF.